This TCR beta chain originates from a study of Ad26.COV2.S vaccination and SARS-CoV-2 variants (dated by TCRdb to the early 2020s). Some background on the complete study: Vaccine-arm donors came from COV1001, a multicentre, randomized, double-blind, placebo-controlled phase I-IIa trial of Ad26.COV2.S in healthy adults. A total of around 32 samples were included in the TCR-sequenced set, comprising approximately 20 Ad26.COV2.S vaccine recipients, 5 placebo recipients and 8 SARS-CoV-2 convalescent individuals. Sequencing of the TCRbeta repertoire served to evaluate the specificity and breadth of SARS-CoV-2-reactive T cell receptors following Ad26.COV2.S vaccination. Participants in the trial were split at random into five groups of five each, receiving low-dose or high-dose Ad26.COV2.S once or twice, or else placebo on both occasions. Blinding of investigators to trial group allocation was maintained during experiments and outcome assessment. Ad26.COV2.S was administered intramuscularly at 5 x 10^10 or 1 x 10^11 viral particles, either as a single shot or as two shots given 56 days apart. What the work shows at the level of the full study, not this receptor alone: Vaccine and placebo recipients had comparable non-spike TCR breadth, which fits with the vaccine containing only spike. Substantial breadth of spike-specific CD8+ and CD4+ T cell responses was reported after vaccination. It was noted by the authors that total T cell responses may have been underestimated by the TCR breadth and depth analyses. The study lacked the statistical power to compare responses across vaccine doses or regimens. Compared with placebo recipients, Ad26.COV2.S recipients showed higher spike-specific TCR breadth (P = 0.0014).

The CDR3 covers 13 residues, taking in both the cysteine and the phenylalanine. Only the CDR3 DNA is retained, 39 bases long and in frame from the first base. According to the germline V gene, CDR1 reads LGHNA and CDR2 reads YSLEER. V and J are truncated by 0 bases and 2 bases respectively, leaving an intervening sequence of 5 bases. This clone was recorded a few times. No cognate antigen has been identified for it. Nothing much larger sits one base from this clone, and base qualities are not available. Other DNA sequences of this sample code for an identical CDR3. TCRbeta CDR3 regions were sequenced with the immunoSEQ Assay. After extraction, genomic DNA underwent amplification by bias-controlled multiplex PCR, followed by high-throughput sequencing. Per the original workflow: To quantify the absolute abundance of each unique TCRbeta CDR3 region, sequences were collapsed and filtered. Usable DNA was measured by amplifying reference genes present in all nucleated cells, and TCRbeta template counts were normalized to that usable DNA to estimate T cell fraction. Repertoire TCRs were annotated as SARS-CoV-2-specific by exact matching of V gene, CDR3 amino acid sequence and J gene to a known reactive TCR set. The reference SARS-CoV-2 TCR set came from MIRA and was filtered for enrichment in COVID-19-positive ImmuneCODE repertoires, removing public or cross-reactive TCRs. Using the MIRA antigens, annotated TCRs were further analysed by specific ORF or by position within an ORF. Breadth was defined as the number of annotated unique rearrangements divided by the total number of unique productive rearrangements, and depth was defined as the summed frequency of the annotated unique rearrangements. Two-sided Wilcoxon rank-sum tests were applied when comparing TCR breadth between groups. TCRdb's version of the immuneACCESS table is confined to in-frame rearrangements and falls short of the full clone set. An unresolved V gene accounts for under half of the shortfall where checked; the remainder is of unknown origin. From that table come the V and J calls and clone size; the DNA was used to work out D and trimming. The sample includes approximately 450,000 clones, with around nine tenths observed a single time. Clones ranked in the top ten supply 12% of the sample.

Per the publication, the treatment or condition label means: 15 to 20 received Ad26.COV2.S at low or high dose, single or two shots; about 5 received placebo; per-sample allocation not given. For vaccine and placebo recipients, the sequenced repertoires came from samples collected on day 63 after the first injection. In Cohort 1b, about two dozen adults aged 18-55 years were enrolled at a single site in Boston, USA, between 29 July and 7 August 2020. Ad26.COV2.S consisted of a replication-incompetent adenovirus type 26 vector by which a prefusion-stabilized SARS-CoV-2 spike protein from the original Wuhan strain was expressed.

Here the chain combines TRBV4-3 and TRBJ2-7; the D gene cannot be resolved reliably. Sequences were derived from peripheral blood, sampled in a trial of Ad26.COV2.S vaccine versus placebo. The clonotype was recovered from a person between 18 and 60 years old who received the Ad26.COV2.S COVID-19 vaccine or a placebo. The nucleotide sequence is TGCGCCAGCAGCCAAGATCTACCCTACGAGCAGTACTTC. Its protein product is CASSQDLPYEQYF.